The T cell receptor (beta chain) under discussion was sequenced for a study of blood T cell repertoires in COVID-19. Trimming removed 0 bases at V and 7 bases at J, with 13 bases between. The CDR3 extends over 15 amino acids. Germline V gene sequence: CDR1 MNHNY, CDR2 SVGAGI (reference sequence). Repertoires were generated with immunoSEQ multiplex PCR, while TCRdb's copy carries only in-frame clones and drops some. The sample shows some 120,000 clones, 75% to 90% of them seen only once. Input material: PBMCs or T cells enriched from blood (not recorded which). The receptor was derived from a man aged 30 to 45 who had recovered from COVID-19. The rearrangement uses TRBV6-6 and TRBJ1-3; TRBD1 might be the D (6 bases). CDR3 region: CASSYSRGGGNTIYF. The DNA for the CDR3 is TGTGCCAGCAGTTACTCCCGGGGAGGGGGGAACACCATATATTTT.